Below, 18 T cell receptor beta chains from the same sample are listed, as sequenced in a study of cytomegalovirus exposure and HLA in healthy donors. PCR involved 60 Vbeta and 13 Jbeta primers. TCRdb's table, derived via immunoSEQ multiplex PCR, lists solely in-frame clones and lacks some. This sample has around 170,000 clones; roughly 80% occur once, and the top ten carry over 3.5%. The specimen was PBMCs. These receptors came from a man in his fifties in good health and CMV-seronegative.

This rearrangement joins TRBV5-1 to TRBJ2-2; D is uncertain. Germline V gene data show CDR1 as SGHRS and CDR2 as YFSETQ. The V end lost 0 bases, the J end lost 6 bases, and 6 bases lay between the germline ends. The CDR3 has 13 residues. The CDR3 sequence is CASSLDFSGELFF. CDR3 DNA: TGCGCCAGCAGCTTGGATTTCTCCGGGGAGCTGTTTTTT.

The chain has TRBV4-1 and TRBJ1-1; the D gene is possibly TRBD1 (5 bases). The V gene's germline CDR1 is MGHRA and CDR2 YSYEKL. The CDR3 has 16 residues. V shed 1 base and J shed 1 base, with 13 bases lying between them. The CDR3 spells CASSQGPGRENTEAFF. Here the CDR3 DNA reads TGCGCCAGCAGCCAAGGGCCGGGCAGGGAGAACACTGAAGCTTTCTTT.

The rearrangement uses TRBV5-1 and TRBJ2-7; D call uncertain. Germline V gene data show CDR1 as SGHRS and CDR2 as YFSETQ. Trimming left V 4 bases short and J 2 bases short, with 13 bases between. This CDR3 region has 14 residues. The CDR3 reads CASSERLLTYEQYF. CDR3 DNA sequence: TGCGCCAGCAGCGAGAGGCTCCTAACCTACGAGCAGTACTTC. The variable domain in full, with the rest retrieved from reference TRBV5-1 and TRBJ2-7, is KAGVTQTPRYLIKTRGQQVTLSCSPISGHRSVSWYQQTPGQGLQFLFEYFSETQRNKGNFPGRFSGRQFSNSRSEMNVSTLELGDSALYLCASSERLLTYEQYFGPGTRLTVT.

This rearrangement joins TRBV19 to TRBJ2-1; 8 bases agree with TRBD2. The CDR3 extends over 15 amino acids. J was trimmed by 3 bases and V by 6 bases; bases with no gene match: 7. Germline values: CDR1 LNHDA, CDR2 SQIVND (reference sequence). CDR3 residues: CASSLGGTSYNEQFF. CDR3 nucleotides: TGTGCCAGTAGCCTTGGGGGGACTAGCTACAATGAGCAGTTCTTC. The variable domain in full, completed from reference TRBV19 and TRBJ2-1, reads DGGITQSPKYLFRKEGQNVTLSCEQNLNHDAMYWYRQDPGQGLRLIYYSQIVNDFQKGDIAEGYSVSREKKESFPLTVTSAQKNPTAFYLCASSLGGTSYNEQFFGPGTRLTVL.

In nucleotides, the CDR3 is TGTGCCAGCAGTTCAATGACAGGGGAGCATGAAAAACTGTTTTTT. Translating it yields CASSSMTGEHEKLFF. The chain carries TRBV5-4 and TRBJ1-4, with TRBD1 identical over 8 bases. After removal of 5 bases from V and 6 bases from J, the junction contained 9 bases not matched to a gene. The germline V gene encodes CDR1 SGHNT and CDR2 YYREEE (reference sequence). This CDR3 comprises 15 residues.

The DNA for the CDR3 is TGTGCCAGCAGTAACAGCTACGAGCAGTACTTC. The encoded protein is CASSNSYEQYF. The V and J genes are TRBV6-5 and TRBJ2-5; D is ambiguous. The J call is in doubt because the DNA end fits TRBJ2-7 better. The CDR3 has 11 residues. Germline V gene lookup returns CDR1 MNHEY and CDR2 SVGAGI.

CDR3: CASSFAQGAAYEQYF. The CDR3 nucleotides are TGTGCCAGCAGTTTTGCCCAAGGAGCCGCCTACGAGCAGTACTTC. The rearrangement links TRBV2 to TRBJ2-7, with D uncertain. The length of the CDR3 is 15 residues. Trimming removed 5 bases from V and 2 bases from J, with 16 bases in between. Germline CDR1 and CDR2: SNHLY and FYNNEI. Supplemented by reference TRBV2 and TRBJ2-7, the full variable domain reads EPEVTQTPSHQVTQMGQEVILRCVPISNHLYFYWYRQILGQKVEFLVSFYNNEISEKSEIFDDQFSVERPDGSNFTLKIRSTKLEDSAMYFCASSFAQGAAYEQYFGPGTRLTVT.

This sequence joins TRBV7-3 and TRBJ2-5; perhaps TRBD1 as D (5 bases). The CDR3 totals 14 residues. Looked up from germline, CDR1 is SGHTA and CDR2 is FQGTGA. V was clipped by 4 bases and J by 5 bases, with 14 bases between them. The CDR3 bases are TGTGCCAGCAGCTCCTCTGGGCCAGGGGAGACCCAGTACTTC. Translation gives CASSSSGPGETQYF.

The chain has TRBV27 and TRBJ1-1, with D perhaps matching TRBD1 (6 bases). V was clipped by 6 bases and J by 3 bases, with 17 bases between them. CDR3 length: 15 amino acids. Germline values: CDR1 MNHEY, CDR2 SMNVEV (reference sequence). The CDR3 sequence: CASRGIKGGYTEAFF. The DNA of the CDR3 is TGTGCCAGCAGGGGAATAAAAGGGGGTTACACTGAAGCTTTCTTT.

This clone was counted a few times. V is TRBV5-1 and J is TRBJ1-1, with D possibly TRBD1 on 6 matching bases. The germline V and J ends were trimmed by 1 base and 1 base, with 8 bases remaining between them. CDR3 length: 14 amino acids. Per the germline V gene, CDR1 is SGHRS and CDR2 is YFSETQ. Here the CDR3 reads CASSLLTGNTEAFF. Written as DNA, the CDR3 is TGCGCCAGCAGCTTGTTGACAGGGAACACTGAAGCTTTCTTT.

This rearrangement joins TRBV25-1 to TRBJ1-6; D is unresolved. The CDR3 length is 15 residues. Germline-derived CDR1 and CDR2 are MGHDK and SYGVNS. V was pared by 8 bases and J by 6 bases, with 17 bases between. The CDR3 protein is CASSSARTPNSPLHF. CDR3 coding DNA: TGTGCCAGCTCCTCAGCCAGGACTCCTAATTCACCCCTCCACTTT.

The gene calls are TRBV4-1 and TRBJ2-5; D might be TRBD1 (5 bases). TRBJ2-7 matches the DNA end more closely, so the J call is doubtful. The germline CDR1 and CDR2 sequences are MGHRA and YSYEKL. The CDR3 has 15 amino acids. The CDR3 spells CASSQDRGADYEQYF. The CDR3 nucleotides are TGCGCCAGCAGCCAAGATAGGGGCGCCGATTACGAGCAGTACTTC.

The chain couples TRBV9 to TRBJ1-2; 8 nucleotides line up with TRBD1. The CDR3 totals 15 residues. Germline lookup yields CDR1 SGDLS and CDR2 YYNGEE. The ends lost 3 bases at V and 7 bases at J; junction bases unmatched: 11. CDR3: CASSAQGQGLGGYTF. CDR3 bases: TGTGCCAGCAGCGCCCAAGGACAGGGCTTGGGTGGCTACACCTTC. The variable domain in full, completed from reference TRBV9 and TRBJ1-2, reads DSGVTQTPKHLITATGQRVTLRCSPRSGDLSVYWYQQSLDQGLQFLIQYYNGEERAKGNILERFSAQQFPDLHSELNLSSLELGDSALYFCASSAQGQGLGGYTFGSGTRLTVV.

This clone was counted once. This CDR3 reads CASSLASGQQETQYF. For the CDR3, the DNA is TGCGCCAGCAGCTTGGCCTCGGGACAGCAAGAGACCCAGTACTTC. The rearrangement links TRBV5-1 to TRBJ2-5; 7 positions match TRBD1. The CDR3 loop spans 15 amino acids. Losses at the gene ends were 0 bases for V and 2 bases for J; bases not matched to a gene: 4. From germline, CDR1 is SGHRS and CDR2 YFSETQ. Using reference TRBV5-1 and TRBJ2-5 for the parts outside the CDR3, the full variable domain is KAGVTQTPRYLIKTRGQQVTLSCSPISGHRSVSWYQQTPGQGLQFLFEYFSETQRNKGNFPGRFSGRQFSNSRSEMNVSTLELGDSALYLCASSLASGQQETQYFGPGTRLLVL.

This clone was detected a few times. CDR3 coding DNA: TGTGCCAGCAGGACAGAGACTAACTATGGCTACACCTTC. Protein product: CASRTETNYGYTF. The chain combines TRBV28 with TRBJ1-2; D perhaps matches TRBD1 (5 bases). Trimming took 6 bases from V and 0 from J, leaving 8 bases between them. The CDR3 totals 13 residues. Germline V gives CDR1 MDHEN, CDR2 SYDVKM.

The gene calls are TRBV9 and TRBJ1-1, with a possible D match to TRBD1 (5 bases). This CDR3 region has 15 residues. Germline V CDR1 and CDR2: SGDLS, YYNGEE. Trimming pared 4 bases from V and 1 base from J, leaving 14 bases between. The CDR3 bases are TGTGCCAGCAGCCAACCAGGGTATGGGAACACTGAAGCTTTCTTT. It is translated as CASSQPGYGNTEAFF.

This clone was detected only once. The chain links TRBV10-3 to TRBJ2-7; no firm D call. V lost 0 bases, J lost 9 bases, and 9 bases lay in between. The CDR3 runs to 12 residues. Germline CDR1 reads ENHRY; CDR2 reads SYGVKD. CDR3 sequence: CAISESGSGQYF. CDR3 nucleotide sequence: TGTGCCATCAGTGAGTCGGGCTCTGGGCAGTACTTC.

This clone was seen just once. The chain combines TRBV7-9 with TRBJ1-5; TRBD1 is a possible D gene (5 bases). The length of the CDR3 is 15 residues. V was cut by 5 bases and J by 6 bases, with 17 bases left in between. Per germline, CDR1 SEHNR and CDR2 FQNEAQ (reference sequence). The CDR3 reads CASSPGGLTSQPQHF. The CDR3, as DNA: TGTGCCAGCAGCCCCGGGGGGTTGACTAGTCAGCCCCAGCATTTT.